The clone carrying this TCR beta chain was seen more than once but under ten times. Authors' data handling: Amplification of reference gene primers was used by the study to estimate nucleated cell counts. Only in-frame clones appear in the TCRdb table, and some are missing; sequencing was by immunoSEQ multiplex PCR. The DNA gave D and trimming, while V, J and clone size come from that table. The sample shows 200,000 to 300,000 clones, 86% of them seen only once. These data belong to a study of blood T cell repertoires in COVID-19. Looking at the study overall: COVID-19 samples, acute and convalescent, were from the United States, Italy and Spain. Sample material is recorded as cDNA or gDNA derived from T cells, B-cell-depleted T cells, or PBMCs.

The germline V and J ends were trimmed by 8 bases and 7 bases, with 16 bases remaining between them. The length of the CDR3 is 13 residues. Material for sequencing was peripheral blood. The genes are TRBV12-3 or TRBV12-4 and TRBJ2-3; D remains unclear. This TCR was sampled from an elderly man with acute or convalescent COVID-19. The CDR3 DNA follows: TGTGCCAGCGTTCCCGGCGGCCTTTATACGCAGTATTTT. This codes for CASVPGGLYTQYF.